What follows are 14 T cell receptor beta chains derived from one specimen sequenced in a study of control samples from healthy donors and cancer patients. Measured with immunoSEQ multiplex PCR; TCRdb has only the in-frame clones, and not every one. The data hold 70,000 to 85,000 clones, with approximately 80% observed a single time. Sequencing was carried out using PBMCs. The origin of the receptors is a man between 60 and 75 years old with head and neck cancer.

This chain joins TRBV30 and TRBJ1-2; possible D gene TRBD1, 5 bases. Germline V gene lookup returns CDR1 GTSNPN and CDR2 SVGIG (reference sequence). Between the trimmed V and J ends, which lost 2 bases and 3 bases, there was a span of 19 bases. The CDR3 runs 16 residues. Here the CDR3 DNA reads TGTGCCTGGAGTCGGAAGTGGGCTGGCAGGGACTATGGCTACACCTTC. As protein: CAWSRKWAGRDYGYTF.

This chain uses TRBV28 with TRBJ1-2; D perhaps matches TRBD1 (5 bases). The germline V gene has CDR1 MDHEN and CDR2 SYDVKM. The CDR3 runs to 11 residues. V shed 8 bases and J shed 4 bases, with 8 bases lying between them. The CDR3 sequence is CASSGGYGYTF. The CDR3 DNA reads as TGTGCCAGCTCGGGGGGCTATGGCTACACCTTC.

The CDR3 region has the DNA TGTGCCAGCAGTTTAAACCCGGGAACTGAAGCTTTCTTT. Its translation is CASSLNPGTEAFF. This rearrangement joins TRBV28 to TRBJ1-1; D is unresolved. The length of the CDR3 is 13 residues. V dropped 2 bases and J dropped 5 bases, with 9 bases sitting between them. CDR1 and CDR2 (germline): MDHEN, SYDVKM.

V and J are TRBV2 and TRBJ2-1; 7 bases match TRBD2. V lost 6 bases and J lost 0; bases outside the gene matches: 11. CDR1 is SNHLY and CDR2 is FYNNEI in the germline V gene. The CDR3 has 17 residues. The CDR3 DNA is TGTGCCAGCAGGAGGACCCTAGCGGTTTCCTCCTACAATGAGCAGTTCTTC. This codes for CASRRTLAVSSYNEQFF. The full variable domain, in which reference TRBV2 and TRBJ2-1 provide the parts outside the CDR3, is EPEVTQTPSHQVTQMGQEVILRCVPISNHLYFYWYRQILGQKVEFLVSFYNNEISEKSEIFDDQFSVERPDGSNFTLKIRSTKLEDSAMYFCASRRTLAVSSYNEQFFGPGTRLTVL.

This chain joins TRBV7-2 and TRBJ2-7; TRBD2 is a possible D gene (5 bases). Germline CDR1 reads SGHTA; CDR2 reads FQGNSA. V gave up 2 bases and J gave up 3 bases, with 11 bases separating them. The CDR3 spans 14 residues. The CDR3 here is CASSLFPGNYEQYF. CDR3 nucleotide sequence: TGTGCCAGCAGCTTATTCCCGGGAAACTACGAGCAGTACTTC.

This clone was seen only a few times. V is TRBV19 and J is TRBJ1-5; D is undetermined. This CDR3 region has 14 residues. Germline V gives CDR1 LNHDA, CDR2 SQIVND (reference sequence). V lost 1 base, J lost 5 bases, and 9 bases lay in between. DNA for the CDR3: TGTGCCAGTAGTATAGTCGGCATGGATCAGCCCCAGCATTTT. This encodes CASSIVGMDQPQHF. The whole variable domain, remainder taken from reference TRBV19 and TRBJ1-5, is DGGITQSPKYLFRKEGQNVTLSCEQNLNHDAMYWYRQDPGQGLRLIYYSQIVNDFQKGDIAEGYSVSREKKESFPLTVTSAQKNPTAFYLCASSIVGMDQPQHFGDGTRLSIL.

The chain has TRBV4-1 and TRBJ1-4; TRBD1 agrees at 10 bases. CDR3 size: 17 residues. The V gene's germline CDR1 is MGHRA and CDR2 YSYEKL. V lost 6 bases and J lost 0; bases outside the gene matches: 7. The CDR3 DNA reads TGCGCCAGCAGTCGGACAGGGGGATCAGCAACTAATGAAAAACTGTTTTTT. This codes for CASSRTGGSATNEKLFF.

The gene calls are TRBV19 and TRBJ1-5; D remains unclear. This CDR3 region has 15 residues. Germline assignment: CDR1 LNHDA and CDR2 SQIVND (reference sequence). The ends were cut back, 3 bases at V and 6 bases at J, with 15 bases in the middle. For the CDR3, the DNA is TGTGCCAGTAGTATCCGGAGTGACACCGGTCAGCCCCAGCATTTT. Amino acids: CASSIRSDTGQPQHF. Combining the CDR3 with reference TRBV19 and TRBJ1-5 gives the whole variable domain DGGITQSPKYLFRKEGQNVTLSCEQNLNHDAMYWYRQDPGQGLRLIYYSQIVNDFQKGDIAEGYSVSREKKESFPLTVTSAQKNPTAFYLCASSIRSDTGQPQHFGDGTRLSIL.

Notes on this clone: Other DNA sequences of this sample code for an identical CDR3. The CDR3 region has the DNA TGCGCCAGCAGCACAGGGGGTGGCGGGTACAATGAGCAGTTCTTC. Its translation: CASSTGGGGYNEQFF. V is TRBV5-1 and J is TRBJ2-1; 8 positions agree with TRBD1. Germline CDR1 SGHRS, CDR2 YFSETQ. There are 15 residues in the CDR3. The V and J ends lost 4 bases and 4 bases, in that order; junction bases with no gene match: 7.

The chain carries TRBV28 and TRBJ1-1; a possible D gene is TRBD1 (6 bases). The CDR3 extends over 15 amino acids. Germline V gene lookup returns CDR1 MDHEN and CDR2 SYDVKM. Deletions cut 5 bases from V and 0 bases from J, with 13 bases between. The DNA for the CDR3 is TGTGCCAGCAGTACTGAAGGACAGCTGAACACTGAAGCTTTCTTT. Amino acids: CASSTEGQLNTEAFF.

The CDR3 protein is CASSPQTGYAYGYTF. CDR3 bases: TGTGCCAGCAGCCCCCAAACAGGCTACGCATATGGCTACACCTTC. This chain connects TRBV9 to TRBJ1-2, with a tentative D call TRBD1 (5 bases). The CDR3 extends over 15 amino acids. V gave up 4 bases and J gave up 5 bases, with 18 bases separating them. Germline V CDR1 and CDR2: SGDLS, YYNGEE.

This sequence joins TRBV7-6 and TRBJ1-5; possible D gene TRBD1, 5 bases. CDR1 is SGHVS and CDR2 is FNYEAQ in the germline V gene. CDR3 length: 15 amino acids. The V gene lost 6 bases and the J gene lost 3 bases, with 15 bases spanning the gap. This CDR3 is CASSSSSGLNQPQHF. The CDR3 coding sequence is TGTGCCAGCAGTTCCAGCTCAGGGCTCAATCAGCCCCAGCATTTT.

The chain joins TRBV6-5 to TRBJ2-7; D perhaps matches TRBD2 (6 bases). The V end was cut by 0 bases, the J end by 3 bases, with 15 bases between. CDR1 and CDR2 from the germline V gene are MNHEY and SVGAGI. The CDR3 is made up of 16 amino acids. The CDR3 loop is CASSYSRAGSLYEQYF. The CDR3, as DNA: TGTGCCAGCAGTTACTCTCGAGCGGGCAGTCTCTACGAGCAGTACTTC.

This clone was seen only a few times. The V and J genes are TRBV18 and TRBJ1-2; a weak D match, TRBD1 (5 bases). There are 15 residues in the CDR3. Germline CDR1 is KGHSH and CDR2 is LQKENI. V was trimmed by 0 bases and J by 4 bases, leaving 12 bases between them. CDR3 sequence reads: CASSPPGGSAYGYTF. CDR3 nucleotide sequence: TGTGCCAGCTCACCACCCGGGGGTTCTGCCTATGGCTACACCTTC. Full variable domain (rest looked up from reference TRBV18 and TRBJ1-2): NAGVMQNPRHLVRRRGQEARLRCSPMKGHSHVYWYRQLPEEGLKFMVYLQKENIIDESGMPKERFSAEFPKEGPSILRIQQVVRGDSAAYFCASSPPGGSAYGYTFGSGTRLTVV.